A selection of T cell receptor beta chains follows, all from one sample in a study of lymphopenia after photon versus proton radiotherapy. TCRdb's table, derived via immunoSEQ multiplex PCR, lists solely in-frame clones and lacks some. The top ten hold under 3.5% of the sample, which has roughly 41,000 clones, over 65% seen once. This specimen consisted of peripheral blood, obtained from a patient treated with photon-based radiotherapy. The source is a man aged 45 to 65 with gastric cancer. CDR3s include the opening cysteine and the closing phenylalanine or tryptophan. The D gene is left open where the match is weak. Clone size is not always given. Where it is, it says once, few, many or a class for expanded clones.

. | 13 | TRBJ2-5 | . | TRBV9 | TGTGCCAGCAGCGTTCGGGGGAGGGAGACCCAGTACTTC | CASSVRGRETQYF
. | 17 | TRBJ1-3 | . | TRBV6-4 | TGTGCCAGCAGTTACCCGTCGGGTCCCAGCTCTGGAAACACCATATATTTT | CASSYPSGPSSGNTIYF
. | 14 | TRBJ2-7 | . | TRBV28 | TGTGCCAGCAGCCCACCCGGCGGGTGGTACGAGCAGTACTTC | CASSPPGGWYEQYF
. | 13 | TRBJ1-4 | . | TRBV7-8 | TGTGCCAGTAAGGGAACGAGTAATGAAAAACTGTTTTTT | CASKGTSNEKLFF
. | 13 | TRBJ2-1 | . | TRBV18 | TGTGCCAGCTCACTCCAGCAGGGGGGTGAGCAGTTCTTC | CASSLQQGGEQFF
. | 12 | TRBJ1-1 | . | TRBV28 | TGTGCCAGCAGTACACTGAACACTGAAGCTTTCTTT | CASSTLNTEAFF
. | 14 | TRBJ1-3 | . | TRBV4-1 | TGCGCCAGCAGCCCGCGTGTGGCTGGAAACACCATATATTTT | CASSPRVAGNTIYF
TRBD1 | 14 | TRBJ2-3 | . | TRBV7-9 | TGTGCCAGCAGCTCGGACAGGGGGCGAGATACGCAGTATTTT | CASSSDRGRDTQYF
TRBD1 | 13 | TRBJ1-1 | . | TRBV7-9 | TGTGCCAGCAGCTTAGCAGGGGGCGATGAAGCTTTCTTT | CASSLAGGDEAFF
. | 13 | TRBJ2-7 | . | TRBV6-1 | TGTGCCAGCAGGGGGGGACAGCCCTACGAGCAGTACTTC | CASRGGQPYEQYF
. | 12 | TRBJ1-1 | . | TRBV14 | TGTGCCAGCAGCCAAGCCGGGCCCCGGGCTTTCTTT | CASSQAGPRAFF
. | 12 | TRBJ2-7 | once | TRBV5-6 | TGTGCCAGCAGCTTGTCGACCTACGAGCAGTACTTC | CASSLSTYEQYF
. | 12 | TRBJ2-3 | . | TRBV18 | TGTGCCAGCTCACCTGGGAAAGATACGCAGTATTTT | CASSPGKDTQYF
. | 17 | TRBJ2-1 | . | TRBV9 | TGTGCCAGCAGCGTATCGATGAGGGGGGAGACCTACAATGAGCAGTTCTTC | CASSVSMRGETYNEQFF
. | 15 | TRBJ1-3 | few | TRBV19 | TGTGCCAGTAGTTCGAGGGAATTTGCTGGAAACACCATATATTTT | CASSSREFAGNTIYF
. | 14 | TRBJ2-7 | . | TRBV19 | TGTGCCAGTAGTATCCCATCAAGATCCTACGAGCAGTACTTC | CASSIPSRSYEQYF
. | 15 | TRBJ2-7 | . | TRBV19 | TGTGCCAGTAGTACCCAGGGACGTTCTTCCTACGAGCAGTACTTC | CASSTQGRSSYEQYF
TRBD1 | 13 | TRBJ1-1 | . | TRBV28 | TGTGCCACTACACGACAGGGTCTATCTGAAGCTTTCTTT | CATTRQGLSEAFF
TRBD1 | 16 | TRBJ1-1 | . | TRBV4-2 | TGTGCCAGCAGCCGCGGACAGGGATCGAGGGACACTGAAGCTTTCTTT | CASSRGQGSRDTEAFF